The clone carrying this TCR beta chain was seen more than once but under ten times. Antigen specificity is unknown. TCRdb reanalysed the multiplex PCR reads using MiXCR and keeps one entry per CDR3 protein. The sample lists roughly 260,000 distinct CDR3 sequences; under 35% were seen once. Axillary draining lymph nodes of breast cancer patients supplied the node samples. The sample originates from a study of breast tumors, draining lymph nodes, adjacent tissues. Broader study findings: Data fit most tumor T cells coming from lymph node, expanding in tumor. Compared with basal-like, luminal-like tumors shared significantly more repertoire with nontumor tissue.

The CDR3 runs to 12 residues. V lost 8 bases, J lost 7 bases, and 15 bases lay in between. Looked up from germline, CDR1 is MDHEN and CDR2 is SYDVKM. Sequenced input: axillary lymph node tissue. The chain couples TRBV28 to TRBJ2-7; perhaps TRBD1 as D (6 bases). The clonotype comes from a female donor with breast cancer. Some clones in this sample may be carry-over from other donors' samples. Here the CDR3 reads CASWGHGWEQYF. The CDR3 DNA follows: TGTGCCAGCTGGGGACACGGCTGGGAGCAGTACTTC.